This T cell receptor beta chain was captured in a study of response to subunit inactivated influenza vaccine. The study's findings and limits: The authors put forward the suggestion that each seasonal influenza vaccination may bring in only a limited number of new T cells.

Each CDR3 protein gets one entry after TCRdb re-called the RT-PCR reads with MiXCR. The sample contains roughly 290,000 distinct CDR3 sequences, about a fifth of which appear only once. This clonotype came up many times. Antigen specificity is unknown. The sample here was PBMCs from blood, taken 21 months after vaccination. This clonotype was sampled from a man in his fifties or sixties who received an inactivated influenza vaccine.

The CDR3 loop is CSVGGQGNTIYF. DNA of the CDR3: TGCAGCGTTGGGGGGCAGGGAAACACCATATATTTT. The rearrangement links TRBV29-1 to TRBJ1-3; D may be TRBD1 (6 bases). Germline V gene data show CDR1 as SQVTM and CDR2 as ANQGSEA. V lost 4 bases and J lost 4, with 8 bases in between. The CDR3 is 12 residues long.